The T cell receptor (beta chain) under discussion was sequenced for a study of T cells in localized non-small cell lung cancer. Germline assignment: CDR1 SGHVS and CDR2 FQNEAQ. This CDR3 region has 14 residues. V lost 5 bases and J 2 bases, leaving 13 bases between the germline ends. Data came from immunoSEQ multiplex PCR; TCRdb stores just in-frame clones and leaves some out. The sample has roughly 48,000 clones, roughly 80% seen once. The source was peripheral blood, collected before any cancer treatment. The rearrangement joins TRBV7-8 to TRBJ2-7; either TRBD1 or TRBD2 may supply D (5 bases each). The sequence was obtained from a man aged 40 to 70 with stage I squamous cell lung carcinoma. The CDR3 loop is CASSPGTPTYEQYF. As DNA, the CDR3 is TGTGCCAGCAGCCCAGGGACCCCCACCTACGAGCAGTACTTC.